Each of the 20 T cell receptor beta chains below was sequenced from the same sample in a study of blood T cell repertoires in COVID-19. Repertoires were generated with immunoSEQ multiplex PCR, while TCRdb's copy carries only in-frame clones and drops some. There are fewer than 150,000 clones in the sample; 71% occur only once, and around 0.9% lies in the top ten. Sequencing input: peripheral blood. The origin of the receptors is a human donor with acute or convalescent COVID-19. The donor label of this sample is uncertain.

The sample holds a few counts of this clone. This chain uses TRBV28 with TRBJ1-4, with TRBD1 identical over 9 bases. The CDR3 covers 15 residues. The ends lost 3 bases at V and 5 bases at J; junction bases unmatched: 4. Looked up from germline, CDR1 is MDHEN and CDR2 is SYDVKM. CDR3 protein: CASSFSGTGNEKLFF. The DNA for the CDR3 is TGTGCCAGCAGTTTCTCCGGGACAGGGAATGAAAAACTGTTTTTT.

CDR3 sequence: CASSSALGRDYGYTF. The CDR3 DNA sequence: TGTGCCAGCAGTTCGGCCCTTGGCCGGGACTATGGCTACACCTTC. V gene TRBV27 combines with J gene TRBJ1-2, with D unclear. Germline CDR1 and CDR2: MNHEY and SMNVEV (reference sequence). This CDR3 spans 15 amino acids. V shed 4 bases and J shed 3 bases, with 15 bases lying between them.

The rearrangement links TRBV10-3 to TRBJ1-2; TRBD1 agrees at 7 bases. The CDR3 is 14 residues long. Germline lookup yields CDR1 ENHRY and CDR2 SYGVKD. J gave up 4 bases and V 10 bases, and 12 bases lay outside the gene matches. The chain's CDR3 is CATQRDSQFYGYTF. For the CDR3, the DNA is TGTGCCACCCAAAGGGACAGTCAATTCTATGGCTACACCTTC.

This clone showed up many times. The CDR3 loop is CASSIETGQGARRGYTF. In DNA form, the CDR3 reads TGTGCCAGTAGTATTGAGACGGGACAGGGGGCGCGGAGAGGCTACACCTTC. The chain uses TRBV19 and TRBJ1-2; 12 bases line up with TRBD1. After removal of 3 bases from V and 8 bases from J, the junction contained 13 bases not matched to a gene. Germline V lookup: CDR1 LNHDA, CDR2 SQIVND (reference sequence). CDR3 size: 17 residues.

The CDR3 nucleotides read TGTGCCAGCAGCCAAGCGGTTAGCGGGGATTACACCGGGGAGCTGTTTTTT. Residues: CASSQAVSGDYTGELFF. The V and J genes are TRBV4-2 and TRBJ2-2, with 8 bases aligning to TRBD2. Germline V gene sequence: CDR1 LGHNA, CDR2 YNFKEQ. V dropped 1 base and J dropped 3; count of bases not matched to a gene: 7. The CDR3 is 17 residues long.

This clone was found a few times. The genes are TRBV2 and TRBJ2-3, with TRBD2 matching over 9 bases. Germline loops: CDR1 SNHLY, CDR2 FYNNEI. Unmatched junction bases numbered 4, after V lost 5 bases and J lost 4 bases. The length of the CDR3 is 14 residues. The CDR3 region is CASSSSGGPDTQYF. As DNA, the CDR3 is TGTGCCAGCAGTTCGAGCGGGGGGCCAGATACGCAGTATTTT.

The sample holds a few counts of this clone. The rearrangement uses TRBV7-2 and TRBJ1-5; 7 bases align to TRBD1. This CDR3 has 12 amino acids. V lost 4 bases and J lost 11; bases outside the gene matches: 5. CDR1 SGHTA and CDR2 FQGNSA come from the germline V gene. The chain's CDR3 is CASSSGTASQHF. CDR3 in DNA: TGTGCCAGCAGCTCCGGGACAGCTTCCCAGCATTTT. Looking up the rest from reference TRBV7-2 and TRBJ1-5 gives the full variable domain: GAGVSQSPSNKVTEKGKDVELRCDPISGHTALYWYRQSLGQGLEFLIYFQGNSAPDKSGLPSDRFSAERTGGSVSTLTIQRTQQEDSAVYLCASSSGTASQHFGDGTRLSIL.

Points on this clone: This same CDR3 is encoded by further DNA sequences in the sample. The chain combines TRBV4-1 with TRBJ2-1; tentative D call: TRBD2 (7 bases). The germline V gene has CDR1 MGHRA and CDR2 YSYEKL. Trimming shortened V by 1 base and J by 4 bases, and 11 bases separated the two germline ends. The CDR3 contains 15 residues. As DNA, the CDR3 is TGCGCCAGCAGCCAAGGAAGGGGGGGGTACAATGAGCAGTTCTTC. It codes for CASSQGRGGYNEQFF.

The V and J genes are TRBV5-1 and TRBJ1-6; possibly TRBD1 for D (6 bases). The V gene lost 3 bases and the J gene lost 8 bases, with 15 bases spanning the gap. Germline values: CDR1 SGHRS, CDR2 YFSETQ. This CDR3 is 15 amino acids long. The chain's CDR3 is CASSWGQIPYSPLHF. The CDR3 DNA is TGCGCCAGCAGCTGGGGACAAATTCCTTATTCACCCCTCCACTTT.

This chain links TRBV18 with TRBJ2-2; D is possibly TRBD1 (6 bases). This CDR3 has 16 amino acids. Trimming removed 3 bases from V and 1 base from J, with 12 bases in between. Germline V gene lookup returns CDR1 KGHSH and CDR2 LQKENI. CDR3 protein: CASSPWTVKNTGELFF. CDR3 bases: TGTGCCAGCTCACCCTGGACAGTCAAGAACACCGGGGAGCTGTTTTTT.

CDR3 loop: CASSFGGNDETQYF. The CDR3, as DNA: TGTGCCAGCAGCTTCGGAGGGAATGACGAGACCCAGTACTTC. This chain links TRBV11-3 with TRBJ2-5; D perhaps matches TRBD2 (6 bases). With 3 bases removed from V and 5 bases from J, the gap between germline ends came to 13 bases. CDR1 and CDR2 (germline): SGHNT, YENEEA. This CDR3 region has 14 residues.

The chain combines TRBV19 with TRBJ1-2; D is perhaps TRBD1 (5 bases). Germline CDR1 reads LNHDA; CDR2 reads SQIVND (reference sequence). The CDR3 has 16 residues. The V end lost 2 bases, the J end lost 7 bases, and 20 bases lay between the germline ends. CDR3 region: CASSIPSSQGSGGYTF. In DNA, the CDR3 is TGTGCCAGTAGTATACCCTCCTCCCAGGGCTCGGGTGGCTACACCTTC.

The gene calls are TRBV5-1 and TRBJ1-3; no firm D call. Germline CDR1 is SGHRS and CDR2 is YFSETQ. This CDR3 region has 16 residues. Trimming took off 0 bases at V and 0 bases at J, with 10 bases between the two ends. The CDR3 DNA sequence: TGCGCCAGCAGCTTGGAGCATAATTACTCTGGAAACACCATATATTTT. As protein: CASSLEHNYSGNTIYF.

This clone came up a few times. This sequence joins TRBV6-2 or TRBV6-3 and TRBJ1-1, with 11 bases identical to TRBD1. Germline CDR1 is MNHEY and CDR2 is SVGEGT. Trimming took 4 bases from V and 1 from J; bases not matched to a gene: 14. The CDR3 sequence is 19 residues long. The CDR3 nucleotides are TGTGCCAGCAGTTCACTGTACCGGGACAGGGGGAAAGGGAACACTGAAGCTTTCTTT. Amino acid sequence: CASSSLYRDRGKGNTEAFF.

V is TRBV7-9 and J is TRBJ2-3, with 8 nucleotides matching TRBD1. The CDR3 runs to 17 residues. Unmatched junction bases numbered 16, after V lost 3 bases and J lost 8 bases. Germline V gene lookup returns CDR1 SEHNR and CDR2 FQNEAQ (reference sequence). The CDR3 is CASSFFPGQVDRVTQYF. In DNA, the CDR3 is TGTGCCAGCAGCTTCTTCCCGGGACAGGTCGATCGAGTTACGCAGTATTTT.

V usage is TRBV6-5 and J usage is TRBJ1-4; possible D gene TRBD1, 6 bases. The germline V and J ends were trimmed by 6 bases and 8 bases, with 16 bases remaining between them. The germline gives CDR1 MNHEY, CDR2 SVGAGI. CDR3 length equals 14 residues. Here the CDR3 reads CASRFPGGAEKLFF. The CDR3 DNA follows: TGTGCCAGCAGATTCCCGGGGGGGGCGGAAAAACTGTTTTTT.

The rearrangement joins TRBV7-9 to TRBJ1-1; D might be TRBD1 (5 bases). With 2 bases removed from V and 3 bases from J, the gap between germline ends came to 13 bases. Looked up from germline, CDR1 is SEHNR and CDR2 is FQNEAQ (reference sequence). CDR3 size: 15 residues. The CDR3 bases are TGTGCCAGCAGCTTACAGGCAGGGAGGGACACTGAAGCTTTCTTT. It translates to CASSLQAGRDTEAFF.

This chain uses TRBV3-1 (or the pseudogene TRBV3-2) with TRBJ2-2; 7 bases are shared with TRBD1. The J segment lost 6 bases and the V segment lost 4 bases, leaving 8 bases of the junction unmatched. CDR1 and CDR2 (germline): LGHDT, YNNKEL (reference sequence). CDR3 length equals 15 residues. The chain's CDR3 is CASSLGTVKAGELFF. The CDR3 DNA sequence: TGTGCCAGCAGCCTCGGGACAGTCAAGGCCGGGGAGCTGTTTTTT.

The rearrangement uses TRBV6-2 or TRBV6-3 and TRBJ1-1; D remains unclear. The germline V gene has CDR1 MNHEY and CDR2 SVGEGT. The CDR3 consists of 16 residues. The V end lost 0 bases, the J end lost 1 base, and 12 bases lay between the germline ends. The CDR3 loop reads CASSYSRQTSNTEAFF. The CDR3 nucleotides are TGTGCCAGCAGTTACTCCCGGCAGACTTCGAACACTGAAGCTTTCTTT.

The chain links TRBV15 to TRBJ2-1; TRBD2 matches 7 bases. J gave up 1 base and V 1 base, and 4 bases lay outside the gene matches. The CDR3 length is 16 residues. Germline V CDR1 and CDR2: LNHNV, YYDKDF (reference sequence). The CDR3 sequence: CATSRGLATSYNEQFF. CDR3 sequence (DNA): TGTGCCACCAGCAGAGGACTAGCCACGTCCTACAATGAGCAGTTCTTC.